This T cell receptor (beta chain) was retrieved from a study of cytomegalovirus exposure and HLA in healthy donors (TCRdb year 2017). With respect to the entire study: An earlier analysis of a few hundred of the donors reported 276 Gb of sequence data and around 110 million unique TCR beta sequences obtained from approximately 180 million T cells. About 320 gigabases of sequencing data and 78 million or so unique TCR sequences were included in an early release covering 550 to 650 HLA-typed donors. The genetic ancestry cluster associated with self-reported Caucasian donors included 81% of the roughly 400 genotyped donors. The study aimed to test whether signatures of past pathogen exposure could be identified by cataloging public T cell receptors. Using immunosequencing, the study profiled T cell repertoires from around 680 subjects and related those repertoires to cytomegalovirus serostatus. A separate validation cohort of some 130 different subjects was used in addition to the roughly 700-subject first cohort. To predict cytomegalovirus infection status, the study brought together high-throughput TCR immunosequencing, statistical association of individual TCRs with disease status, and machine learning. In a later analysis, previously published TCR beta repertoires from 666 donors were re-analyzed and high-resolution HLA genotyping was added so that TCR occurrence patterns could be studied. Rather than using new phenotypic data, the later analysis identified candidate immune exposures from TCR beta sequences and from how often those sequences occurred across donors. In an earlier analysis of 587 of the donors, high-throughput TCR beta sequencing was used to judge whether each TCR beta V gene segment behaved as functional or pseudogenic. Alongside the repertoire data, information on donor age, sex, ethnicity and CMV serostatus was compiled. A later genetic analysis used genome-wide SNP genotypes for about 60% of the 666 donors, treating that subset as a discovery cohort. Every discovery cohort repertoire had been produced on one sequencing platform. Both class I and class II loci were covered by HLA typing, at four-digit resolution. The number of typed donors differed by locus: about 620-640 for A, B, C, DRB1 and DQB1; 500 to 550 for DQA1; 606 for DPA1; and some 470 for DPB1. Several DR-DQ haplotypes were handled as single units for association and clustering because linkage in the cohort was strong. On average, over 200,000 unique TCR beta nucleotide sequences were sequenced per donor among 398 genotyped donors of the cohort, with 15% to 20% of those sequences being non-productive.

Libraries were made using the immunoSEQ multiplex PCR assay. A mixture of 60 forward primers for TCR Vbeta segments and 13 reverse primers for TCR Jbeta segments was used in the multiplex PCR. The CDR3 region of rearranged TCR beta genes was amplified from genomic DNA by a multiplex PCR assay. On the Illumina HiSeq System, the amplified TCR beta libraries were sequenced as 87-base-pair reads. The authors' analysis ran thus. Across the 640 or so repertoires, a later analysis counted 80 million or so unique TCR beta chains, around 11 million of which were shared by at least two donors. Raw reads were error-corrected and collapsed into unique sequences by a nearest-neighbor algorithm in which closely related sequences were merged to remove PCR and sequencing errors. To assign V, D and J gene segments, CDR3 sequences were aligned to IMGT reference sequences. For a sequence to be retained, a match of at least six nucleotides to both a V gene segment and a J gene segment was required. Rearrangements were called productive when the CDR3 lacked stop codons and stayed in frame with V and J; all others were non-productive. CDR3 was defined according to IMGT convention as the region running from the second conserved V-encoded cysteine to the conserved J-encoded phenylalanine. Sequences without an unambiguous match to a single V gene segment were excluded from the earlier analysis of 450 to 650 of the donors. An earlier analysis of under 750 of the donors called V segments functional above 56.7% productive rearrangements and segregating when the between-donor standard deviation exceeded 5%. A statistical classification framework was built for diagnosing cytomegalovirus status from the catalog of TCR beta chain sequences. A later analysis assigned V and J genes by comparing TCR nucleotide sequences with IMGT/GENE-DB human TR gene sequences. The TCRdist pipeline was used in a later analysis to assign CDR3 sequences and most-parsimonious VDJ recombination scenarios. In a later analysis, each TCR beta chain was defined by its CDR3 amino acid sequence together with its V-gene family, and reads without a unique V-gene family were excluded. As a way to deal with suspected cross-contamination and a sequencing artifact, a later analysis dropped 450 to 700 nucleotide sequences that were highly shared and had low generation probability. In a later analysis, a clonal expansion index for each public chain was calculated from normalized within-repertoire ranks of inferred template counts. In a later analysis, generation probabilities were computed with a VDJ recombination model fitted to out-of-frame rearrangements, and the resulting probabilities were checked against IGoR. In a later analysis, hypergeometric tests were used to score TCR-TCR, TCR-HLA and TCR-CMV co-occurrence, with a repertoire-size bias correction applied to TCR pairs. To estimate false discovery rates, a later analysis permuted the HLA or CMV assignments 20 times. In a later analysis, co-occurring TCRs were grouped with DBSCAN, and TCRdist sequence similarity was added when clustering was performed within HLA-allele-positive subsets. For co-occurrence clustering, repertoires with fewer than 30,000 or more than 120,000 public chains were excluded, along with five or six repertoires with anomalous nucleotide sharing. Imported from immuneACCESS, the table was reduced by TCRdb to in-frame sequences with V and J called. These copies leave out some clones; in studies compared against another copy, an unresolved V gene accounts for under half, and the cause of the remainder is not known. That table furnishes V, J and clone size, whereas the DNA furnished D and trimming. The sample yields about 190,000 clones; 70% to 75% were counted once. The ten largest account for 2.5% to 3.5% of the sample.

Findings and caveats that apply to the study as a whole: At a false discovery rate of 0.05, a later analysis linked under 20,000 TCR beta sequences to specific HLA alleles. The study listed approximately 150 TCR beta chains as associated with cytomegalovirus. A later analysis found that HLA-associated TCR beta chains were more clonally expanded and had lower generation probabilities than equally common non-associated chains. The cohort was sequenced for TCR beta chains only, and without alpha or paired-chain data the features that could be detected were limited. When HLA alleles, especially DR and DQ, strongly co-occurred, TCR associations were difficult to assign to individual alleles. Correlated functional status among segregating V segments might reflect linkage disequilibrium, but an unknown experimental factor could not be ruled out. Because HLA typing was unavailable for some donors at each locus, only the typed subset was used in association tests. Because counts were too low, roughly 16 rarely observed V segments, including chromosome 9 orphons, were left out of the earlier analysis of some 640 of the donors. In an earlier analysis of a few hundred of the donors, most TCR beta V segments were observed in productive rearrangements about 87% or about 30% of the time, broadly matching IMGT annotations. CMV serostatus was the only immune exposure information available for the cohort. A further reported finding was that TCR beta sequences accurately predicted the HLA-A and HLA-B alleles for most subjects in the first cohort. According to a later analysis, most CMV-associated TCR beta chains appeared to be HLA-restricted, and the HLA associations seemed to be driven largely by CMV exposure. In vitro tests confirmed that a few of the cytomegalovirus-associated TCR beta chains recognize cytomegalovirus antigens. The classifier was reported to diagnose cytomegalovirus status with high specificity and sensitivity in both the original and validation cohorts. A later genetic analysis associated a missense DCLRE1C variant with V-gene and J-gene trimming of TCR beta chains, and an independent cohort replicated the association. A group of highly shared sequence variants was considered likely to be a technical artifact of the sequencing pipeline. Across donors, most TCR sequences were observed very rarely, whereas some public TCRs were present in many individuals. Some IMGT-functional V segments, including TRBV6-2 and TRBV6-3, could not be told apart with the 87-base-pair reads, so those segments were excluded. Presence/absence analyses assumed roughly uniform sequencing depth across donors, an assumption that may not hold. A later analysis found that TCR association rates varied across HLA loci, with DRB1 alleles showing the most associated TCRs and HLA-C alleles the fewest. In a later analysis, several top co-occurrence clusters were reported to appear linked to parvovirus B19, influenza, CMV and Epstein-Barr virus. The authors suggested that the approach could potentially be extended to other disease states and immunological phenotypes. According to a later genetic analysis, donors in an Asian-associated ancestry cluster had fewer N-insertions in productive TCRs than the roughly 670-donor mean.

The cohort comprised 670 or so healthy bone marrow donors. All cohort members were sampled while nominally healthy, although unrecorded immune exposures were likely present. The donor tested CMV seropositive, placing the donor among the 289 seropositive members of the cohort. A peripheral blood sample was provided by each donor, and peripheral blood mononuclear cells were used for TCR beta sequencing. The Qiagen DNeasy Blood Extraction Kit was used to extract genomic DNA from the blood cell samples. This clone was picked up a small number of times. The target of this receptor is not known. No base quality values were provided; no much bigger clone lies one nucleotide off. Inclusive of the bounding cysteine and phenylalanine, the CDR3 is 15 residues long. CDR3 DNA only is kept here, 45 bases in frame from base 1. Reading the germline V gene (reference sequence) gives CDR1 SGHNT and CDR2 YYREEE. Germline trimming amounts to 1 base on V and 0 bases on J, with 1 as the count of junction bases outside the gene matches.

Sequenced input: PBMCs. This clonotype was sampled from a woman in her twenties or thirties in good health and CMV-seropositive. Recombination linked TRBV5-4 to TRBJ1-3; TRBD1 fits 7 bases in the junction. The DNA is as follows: TGTGCCAGCAGCTTGAGGGGGCACTCTGGAAACACCATATATTTT. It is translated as CASSLRGHSGNTIYF.